This T cell receptor beta chain is from a study of T cells in Graves' hyperthyroidism and ophthalmopathy. Uncontrolled infection, other autoimmune disease, pregnancy and lactation each barred patients from inclusion. It was at first hyperthyroidism diagnosis, before any ophthalmopathy symptoms, that the blood sample was taken. Study-wide results and limits: Appearing also in blood were most of the thyroid clonotypes expanded above 0.001.

The length of the CDR3 is 13 residues. V gave up 6 bases and J gave up 7 bases, with 12 bases separating them. Per germline, CDR1 SNHLY and CDR2 FYNNEI. This clonotype appeared many times. Its antigen is as yet unknown. Amplification targeted TCR beta CDR3 regions from RNA transcripts. TCR CDR3 regions were first amplified by RT-PCR with HTBI primers. TCRdb recomputed calls from the multiplex PCR reads with MiXCR, one row per CDR3 protein. Of about 290,000 distinct CDR3 sequences in the sample, about 14% were seen once. The clonotype originates from a woman aged 25 to 39 with Graves' hyperthyroidism that later progressed to Graves' ophthalmopathy. Material for sequencing was blood. The V call is TRBV2, the J call TRBJ2-2, with a tentative D call TRBD1 (5 bases). CDR3 in DNA: TGTGCCAGCAGGGCAGGGTCCGGCGGGGAGCTGTTTTTT. It yields the protein CASRAGSGGELFF.